This T cell receptor beta chain was sequenced in a study of memory CD4+ T cells and cytomegalovirus serostatus. Germline lookup yields CDR1 MDHEN and CDR2 SYDVKM. V lost 7 bases and J lost 1, with 10 bases in between. This CDR3 region has 13 residues. Profiling relied on immunoSEQ multiplex PCR, and the TCRdb table lists in-frame clones only, not all of them. This sample has about 52,000 clones, with about four fifths found just once. Single viable CD3+CD4+CD8-CD45RO+ cells were sorted as the memory CD4+ T cells. Positive selection with CD4 microbeads enriched total CD4+ T cells. This sequence originates from an adult in good health and CMV-seropositive. The sequenced material came from memory CD4+ T cells from blood. The chain carries TRBV28 and TRBJ1-1; D is undetermined. CDR3 amino acids: CASTKWRNTEAFF. CDR3 bases: TGTGCCAGCACCAAATGGCGGAACACTGAAGCTTTCTTT.